One sample yielded the 4 T cell receptor beta chains listed below, sequenced in a study of CD8+ T cells in alopecia areata. RNA was extracted and reverse transcribed into cDNA as the sequencing template. TCRdb's copy holds only in-frame clones and misses some; the assay was immunoSEQ multiplex PCR. The repertoire has under 150,000 clones, more than 40% of them found once; the top ten carry roughly 0.45%. Treatment described: oral pan-JAK inhibitor, 5-10 mg twice daily. Source: CD4+ T cells sorted from blood, taken at week 4, from a patient treated with tofacitinib. These receptors were collected from a human donor with alopecia areata.

The chain joins TRBV27 to TRBJ1-1, with D possibly matching TRBD1 (6 bases). This CDR3 is built from 13 residues. Germline lookup yields CDR1 MNHEY and CDR2 SMNVEV (reference sequence). V was pared by 6 bases and J by 7 bases, with 15 bases between. CDR3 protein: CASRHQGKGEAFF. CDR3 nucleotides: TGTGCCAGCAGACACCAGGGGAAGGGTGAAGCTTTCTTT.

About this clone itself: One end of the junction does not line up with germline, which may come from a read error. This sequence joins TRBV7-9 and TRBJ2-7; 11 nucleotides align to TRBD2. CDR1 and CDR2 (germline): SEHNR, FQNEAQ (reference sequence). This CDR3 is 15 amino acids long. CDR3 nucleotides: TGTGCCAGCAGCCTAGCACTAGCGGGAGTCGACGAGCAGTACTTC. This sequence encodes CASSLALAGVDEQYF.

The J gene is TRBJ1-2, the V gene TRBV30; the D gene is possibly TRBD1 (5 bases). This CDR3 region has 12 residues. Deletions cut 8 bases from V and 0 bases from J, with 10 bases between. From germline, CDR1 is GTSNPN and CDR2 SVGIG (reference sequence). The CDR3 coding sequence is TGTGCCAGCAGGGATGCTAACTATGGCTACACCTTC. Encoded protein: CASRDANYGYTF.

This clone occurred a few times. The rearrangement joins TRBV6-1 to TRBJ1-3; D gene ambiguous. With 5 bases removed from V and 4 bases from J, the gap between germline ends came to 15 bases. CDR3 length equals 15 residues. Germline lookup yields CDR1 MNHNS and CDR2 SASEGT. As DNA, the CDR3 is TGTGCCAGCAGTTCTGGTCTCGCGGGGGGAAACACCATATATTTT. Translation: CASSSGLAGGNTIYF.